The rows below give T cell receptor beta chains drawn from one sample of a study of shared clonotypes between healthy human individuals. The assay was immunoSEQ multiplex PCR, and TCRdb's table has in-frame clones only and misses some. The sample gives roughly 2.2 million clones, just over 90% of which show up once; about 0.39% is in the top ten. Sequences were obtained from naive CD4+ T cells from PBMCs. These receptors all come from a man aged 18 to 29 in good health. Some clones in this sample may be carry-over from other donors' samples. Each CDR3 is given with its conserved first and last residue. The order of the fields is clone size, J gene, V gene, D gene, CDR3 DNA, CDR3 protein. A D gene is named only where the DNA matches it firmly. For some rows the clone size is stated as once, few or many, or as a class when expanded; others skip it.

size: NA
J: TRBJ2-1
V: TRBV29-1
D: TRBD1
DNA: TGCAGCGTGGGGGACAGGGGGCAAGGTGAGCAGTTCTTC
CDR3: CSVGDRGQGEQFF

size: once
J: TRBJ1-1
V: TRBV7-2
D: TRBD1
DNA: TGTGCCAGCAGCCCCCCGTGGACAGGGGGGAACACTGAAGCTTTCTTT
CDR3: CASSPPWTGGNTEAFF

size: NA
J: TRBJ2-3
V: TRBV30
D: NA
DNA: TGTGCCTGGGTAGGAGACAGGAGGCGACTCACAGATACGCAGTATTTT
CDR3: CAWVGDRRRLTDTQYF

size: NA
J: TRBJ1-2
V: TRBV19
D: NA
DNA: TGTGCCAGTAACCCCCCGGGGGGGCTAGGTGGCTACACCTTC
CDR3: CASNPPGGLGGYTF

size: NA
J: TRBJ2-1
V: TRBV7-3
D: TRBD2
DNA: TGTGCCAGCAGCTTTGCTAGCGGATACAATGAGCAGTTCTTC
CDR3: CASSFASGYNEQFF

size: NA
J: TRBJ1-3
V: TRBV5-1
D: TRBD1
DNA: TGCGCCAGCAGCTTGTGGGGACAGGGGGCTTTTGGAAACACCATATATTTT
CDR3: CASSLWGQGAFGNTIYF

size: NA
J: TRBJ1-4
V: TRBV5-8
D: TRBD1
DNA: TGTGCCAGCAGCTCGGGACAGGGGGCCGAAAAACTGTTTTTT
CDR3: CASSSGQGAEKLFF

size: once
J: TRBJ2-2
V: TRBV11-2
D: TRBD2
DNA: TGTGCCAGCAGCCCTTCTAGCGGGAGTAACCCCGGGGAGCTGTTTTTT
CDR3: CASSPSSGSNPGELFF

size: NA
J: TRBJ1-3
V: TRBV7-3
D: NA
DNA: TGTGCCAGCAGCTTAAGCGGGCCTCGGCCCGGAAACACCATATATTTT
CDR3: CASSLSGPRPGNTIYF

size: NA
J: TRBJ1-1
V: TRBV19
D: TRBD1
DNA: TGTGCCAGTAGTACCCGGACAGGACACCGTAACACTGAAGCTTTCTTT
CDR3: CASSTRTGHRNTEAFF

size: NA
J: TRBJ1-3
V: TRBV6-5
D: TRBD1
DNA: TGTGCCAGCAGTTACGCGTCTAGGGGGCCAGGAAACACCATATATTTT
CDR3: CASSYASRGPGNTIYF

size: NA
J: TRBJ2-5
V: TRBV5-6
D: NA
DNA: TGTGCCAGCAGCTTCCGCGGGAAAGAGACCCAGTACTTC
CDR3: CASSFRGKETQYF

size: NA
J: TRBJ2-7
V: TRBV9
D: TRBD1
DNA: TGTGCCAGCAGCCCTCGGGACAGGGGATTCGACGAGCAGTACTTC
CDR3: CASSPRDRGFDEQYF

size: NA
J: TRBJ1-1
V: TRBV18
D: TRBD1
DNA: TGTGCCAGCTCAAAAGACAGGGATACTGAAGCTTTCTTT
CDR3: CASSKDRDTEAFF

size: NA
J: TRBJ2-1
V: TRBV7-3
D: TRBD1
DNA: TGTGCCAGCAGCTTGGGACAGGACTACAATGAGCAGTTCTTC
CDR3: CASSLGQDYNEQFF

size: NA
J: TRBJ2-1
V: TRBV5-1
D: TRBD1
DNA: TGCGCCAGCCAGGGACAGGGGGAGGGACGCTCCTACAATGAGCAGTTCTTC
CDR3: CASQGQGEGRSYNEQFF

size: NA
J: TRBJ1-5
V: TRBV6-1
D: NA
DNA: TGTGCCAGCAGTGGCGACATATCCCCCCAGCATTTT
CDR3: CASSGDISPQHF

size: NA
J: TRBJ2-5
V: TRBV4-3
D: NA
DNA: TGCGCCAGCAGCCGCAAACCCAGGGGAGGGGCCGGGGAGACCCAGTACTTC
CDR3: CASSRKPRGGAGETQYF

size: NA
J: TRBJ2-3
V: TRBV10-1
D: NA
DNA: TGCGCCAGCAGTGAGGGGGGAACGGATACGCAGTATTTT
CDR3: CASSEGGTDTQYF

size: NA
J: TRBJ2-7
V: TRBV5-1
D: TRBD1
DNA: TGCGCCAGCAGTTCGTCGGGACAGCTGACCTCCTACGAGCAGTACTTC
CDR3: CASSSSGQLTSYEQYF

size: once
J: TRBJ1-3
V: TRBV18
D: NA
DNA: TGTGCCAGCTCACTAATTACTCTCAGGGCCTCTGGAAACACCATATATTTT
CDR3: CASSLITLRASGNTIYF

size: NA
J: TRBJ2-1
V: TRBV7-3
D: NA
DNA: TGTGCCAGCAGCTTGACAGGAACCTACAATGAGCAGTTCTTC
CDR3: CASSLTGTYNEQFF

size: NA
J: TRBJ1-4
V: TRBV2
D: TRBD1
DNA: TGTGCCAACACCAGGGGGCTGGGGGAAAAACTGTTTTTT
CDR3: CANTRGLGEKLFF

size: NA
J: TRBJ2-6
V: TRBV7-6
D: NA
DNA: TGTGCCAGCAGCTTACCCAGGGGCTCGGGGGCCAACGTCCTGACTTTC
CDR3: CASSLPRGSGANVLTF

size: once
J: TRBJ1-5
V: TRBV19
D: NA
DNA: TGTGCCAGTAGTATATCCCGGACAGCTAATCAGCCCCAGCATTTT
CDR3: CASSISRTANQPQHF

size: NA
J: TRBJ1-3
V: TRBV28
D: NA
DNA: TGTGCCAGCAGAGGAAGAAACACCATATATTTT
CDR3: CASRGRNTIYF

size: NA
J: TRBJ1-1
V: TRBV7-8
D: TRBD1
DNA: TGTGCCAGCAGCTCGACAGGGATGAACACTGAAGCTTTCTTT
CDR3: CASSSTGMNTEAFF

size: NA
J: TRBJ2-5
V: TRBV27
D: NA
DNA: TGTGCCAGCAGTTTAGGGGGGTGGCAAGAGACCCAGTACTTC
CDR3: CASSLGGWQETQYF

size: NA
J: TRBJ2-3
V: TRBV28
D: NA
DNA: TGTGCCACCGGGTCCAACACAGATACGCAGTATTTT
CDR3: CATGSNTDTQYF

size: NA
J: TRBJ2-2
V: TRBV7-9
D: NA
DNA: TGTGCCAGCAGCCCAGACTACAAAAGGATCGGGGAGCTGTTTTTT
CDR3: CASSPDYKRIGELFF

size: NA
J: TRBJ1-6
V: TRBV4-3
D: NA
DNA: TGCGCCAGCAGCCAAGGGACCGTCCATTCACCCCTCCACTTT
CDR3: CASSQGTVHSPLHF

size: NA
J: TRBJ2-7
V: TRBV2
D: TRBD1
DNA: TGTGCCAGCAGCGCCGGGACAGGGACCTACGAGCAGTACTTC
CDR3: CASSAGTGTYEQYF

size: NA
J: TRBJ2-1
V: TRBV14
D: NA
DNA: TGTGCCAGCAGCCAAGTAAGGGCGAGCTCCTACAATGAGCAGTTCTTC
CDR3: CASSQVRASSYNEQFF

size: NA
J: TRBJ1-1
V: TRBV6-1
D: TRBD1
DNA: TGTGCCAGCAGTGGAGGACAGGGGATCGCTGAAGCTTTCTTT
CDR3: CASSGGQGIAEAFF

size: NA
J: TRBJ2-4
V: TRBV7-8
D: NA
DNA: TGTGCCAGCAGCTTATTTGAGATGTGGGGGCAGGTGCTAGCCAAAAACATTCAGTACTTC
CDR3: CASSLFEMWGQVLAKNIQYF

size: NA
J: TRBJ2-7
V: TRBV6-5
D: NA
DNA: TGTGCCAGCAGCCCCCTCCAGGACGAGCAGTACTTC
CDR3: CASSPLQDEQYF

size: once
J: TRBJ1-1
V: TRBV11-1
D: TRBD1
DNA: TGTGCCAGCAGTCGGTACAGGGGGACTGAAGCTTTCTTT
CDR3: CASSRYRGTEAFF

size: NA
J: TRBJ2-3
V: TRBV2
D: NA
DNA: TGTGCCAGCAGTGCTACCTGGGGGCGGGCCACAGATACGCAGTATTTT
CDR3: CASSATWGRATDTQYF

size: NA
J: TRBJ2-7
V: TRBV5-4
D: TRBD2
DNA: TGTGCCAGCAGCGGGGCGGGAGCTTCTGGGCAGTACTTC
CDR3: CASSGAGASGQYF

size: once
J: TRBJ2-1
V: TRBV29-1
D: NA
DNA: TGCAGCGTTGCCACAAGGGGAGATGATGAGCAGTTCTTC
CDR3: CSVATRGDDEQFF

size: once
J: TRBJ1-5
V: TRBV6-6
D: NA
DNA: TGTGCCAGCATCCAACGGAAGGGGCCGCCTAAGCCCCAGCATTTT
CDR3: CASIQRKGPPKPQHF

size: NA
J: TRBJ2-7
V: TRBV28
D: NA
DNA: TGTGCCAGCAGCCTACCCTGGGTGTCCTACGAGCAGTACTTC
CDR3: CASSLPWVSYEQYF

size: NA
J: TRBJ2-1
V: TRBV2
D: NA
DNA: TGTGCCAGCAACGAGGTCTATGAGCAGTTCTTC
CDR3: CASNEVYEQFF

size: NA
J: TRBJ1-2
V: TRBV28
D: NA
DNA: TGTGCCAGCACCTCTCTCGGGGATCCGGTCTATGGCTACACCTTC
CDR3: CASTSLGDPVYGYTF

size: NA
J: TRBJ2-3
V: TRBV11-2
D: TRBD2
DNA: TGTGCCAGCAGCCTGGTAGCGGGAGGCGCCACAGATACGCAGTATTTT
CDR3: CASSLVAGGATDTQYF

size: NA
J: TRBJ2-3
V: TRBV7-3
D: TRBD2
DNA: TGTGCCAGCAGCCCTTCCCTATACCACAGCGGGAGTACTAAAGATACGCAGTATTTT
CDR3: CASSPSLYHSGSTKDTQYF

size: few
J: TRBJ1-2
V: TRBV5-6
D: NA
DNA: TGTGCCAGCAGCTTTCCAGGGAACTATGGCTACACCTTC
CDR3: CASSFPGNYGYTF

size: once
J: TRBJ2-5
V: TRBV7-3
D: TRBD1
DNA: TGTGCCAGCAGCGCGACAGGGGGCGCCCTAAAGACCCAGTACTTC
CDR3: CASSATGGALKTQYF

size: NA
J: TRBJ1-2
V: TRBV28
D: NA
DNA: TGTGCCAGCAGCCCCGCTTCTAACTATGGCTACACCTTC
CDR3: CASSPASNYGYTF

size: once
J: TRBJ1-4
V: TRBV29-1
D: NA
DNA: TGCAGCGTTGAGGAGAAGAGGGGGGGTTGGGGTGAAAAACTGTTTTTT
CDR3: CSVEEKRGGWGEKLFF